A selection of T cell receptor beta chains follows, all from one sample in a study of PD-1 blockade in mismatch repair-deficient tumors. Assay: immunoSEQ multiplex PCR; the TCRdb copy retains only in-frame clones and omits some. The sample shows around 100,000 clones, 82% of them seen only once. This sample comprised peripheral blood, obtained 36 weeks after starting pembrolizumab. Every receptor here comes from an adult with mismatch repair-deficient cancer. The conserved cysteine and the conserved F or W are not part of the CDR3 here.

V gene: TRBV28; J gene: TRBJ2-4; CDR3 protein: ASSRPRGAGVDIQY
V gene: TRBV19; J gene: TRBJ1-5; CDR3 protein: ASRLDRDPQPQH
V gene: TRBV11-1; J gene: TRBJ2-1; CDR3 protein: ASSSGTREQF
V gene: TRBV25-1; J gene: TRBJ1-1; CDR3 protein: ASSDIQGPGEAF
V gene: TRBV7-2; J gene: TRBJ2-6; CDR3 protein: ASSLDVGGTRSGANVLT
V gene: TRBV27; J gene: TRBJ1-1; CDR3 protein: ASSFSSALDTEAF
V gene: TRBV9; J gene: TRBJ2-1; CDR3 protein: ASSVEAARSNEQF
V gene: TRBV5-4; J gene: TRBJ2-2; CDR3 protein: ASSNRGRTGELF
V gene: TRBV6-1; J gene: TRBJ1-5; CDR3 protein: ASSDRRATWGNQPQH
V gene: TRBV27; J gene: TRBJ1-5; CDR3 protein: ASSLRGPSNQPQH
V gene: TRBV7-3; J gene: TRBJ2-7; CDR3 protein: ASSLAGGLGEQY
V gene: TRBV7-2; J gene: TRBJ2-3; CDR3 protein: ASSLRAGQGTQY
V gene: TRBV7-9; J gene: TRBJ1-5; CDR3 protein: ASSLDRADQPQH
V gene: TRBV27; J gene: TRBJ1-1; CDR3 protein: ASQRQGLSEAF
V gene: TRBV11-2; J gene: TRBJ2-3; CDR3 protein: ASSQGTSGGTDTQY
V gene: TRBV30; J gene: TRBJ2-7; CDR3 protein: AWNSGAYEQY
V gene: TRBV10-3; J gene: TRBJ2-3; CDR3 protein: AISESPLAGGPDTQY